The 17 T cell receptor beta chains presented below share a single source sample, sequenced in a study of blood T cell repertoires in COVID-19. TCRdb's copy holds only in-frame clones and misses some; the assay was immunoSEQ multiplex PCR. The sample yields 400,000 to 450,000 clones, about nine tenths seen once. Input material: peripheral blood. Receptors were obtained from a woman in her 50s with COVID-19, enrolled during active disease.

The chain employs TRBV19 and TRBJ1-4; a weak D match, TRBD1 (5 bases). The CDR3 totals 14 residues. CDR1 is LNHDA and CDR2 is SQIVND in the germline V gene (reference sequence). V lost 8 bases, J lost 8 bases, and 18 bases lay in between. The CDR3 DNA sequence: TGTGCCAGTCGTTCAGGGAGGGGCGTCGAAAAACTGTTTTTT. This sequence encodes CASRSGRGVEKLFF.

The V gene is TRBV11-2, the J gene TRBJ1-1; perhaps TRBD1 as D (5 bases). Germline-derived CDR1 and CDR2 are SGHAT and FQNNGV. The V end was cut by 4 bases, the J end by 3 bases, with 15 bases between. The CDR3 covers 15 residues. CDR3 protein: CASSSAGGWDTEAFF. Written as DNA, the CDR3 is TGTGCCAGCAGCTCGGCGGGGGGTTGGGACACTGAAGCTTTCTTT.

V gene TRBV4-1 combines with J gene TRBJ1-6; D not resolved. V was trimmed by 0 bases and J by 2 bases, leaving 23 bases between them. The CDR3 has 21 amino acids. The V gene's germline CDR1 is MGHRA and CDR2 YSYEKL. CDR3 protein: CASSQERRGPEVSPYNSPLHF. CDR3 DNA: TGCGCCAGCAGCCAAGAAAGAAGAGGGCCGGAGGTCAGCCCCTATAATTCACCCCTCCACTTT.

The rearrangement links TRBV6-4 to TRBJ1-1, with D possibly matching TRBD1 (6 bases). The CDR3 runs 16 residues. Per germline, CDR1 MRHNA and CDR2 SNTAGT. Trimming shortened V by 2 bases and J by 1 base, and 14 bases separated the two germline ends. The CDR3 loop reads CASSDAYRVPNTEAFF. The CDR3 nucleotides read TGTGCCAGCAGTGACGCTTACAGGGTTCCGAACACTGAAGCTTTCTTT.

The chain links TRBV6-1 to TRBJ2-7; 9 bases are a match to TRBD2. With V trimmed by 2 bases and J by 0 bases, 2 bases remained unmatched. The CDR3 runs 15 residues. Germline CDR1 MNHNS, CDR2 SASEGT. CDR3 amino acids: CASSELAGSSYEQYF. CDR3 nucleotides: TGTGCCAGCAGTGAACTAGCGGGGAGCTCCTACGAGCAGTACTTC.

The V gene is TRBV3-1 (or the pseudogene TRBV3-2), the J gene TRBJ1-2; D is undetermined. The CDR3 has 15 residues. V shed 4 bases and J shed 1 base, with 13 bases lying between them. CDR1 and CDR2 from the germline V gene are LGHDT and YNNKEL (reference sequence). The CDR3 nucleotides are TGTGCCAGCAGCCCGGGAGGCGGAAATAACTATGGCTACACCTTC. Residues: CASSPGGGNNYGYTF.

The chain carries TRBV29-1 and TRBJ1-1; D uncertain. The CDR3 extends over 12 amino acids. The V and J ends lost 4 bases and 6 bases respectively, with 12 bases between them. Germline V gives CDR1 SQVTM, CDR2 ANQGSEA. The DNA of the CDR3 is TGCAGCGTTGTGACATCAGTTGCTGAAGCTTTCTTT. Its translation is CSVVTSVAEAFF.

This rearrangement joins TRBV19 to TRBJ1-2; D remains ambiguous. Germline V lookup: CDR1 LNHDA, CDR2 SQIVND (reference sequence). V lost 5 bases, J lost 7 bases, and 20 bases lay in between. This CDR3 has 15 residues. Here the CDR3 DNA reads TGTGCCAGTAGTTTAACTAGGATCCCTCGGGCTGGCTACACCTTC. Translated: CASSLTRIPRAGYTF. Full variable domain (missing parts from reference TRBV19 and TRBJ1-2): DGGITQSPKYLFRKEGQNVTLSCEQNLNHDAMYWYRQDPGQGLRLIYYSQIVNDFQKGDIAEGYSVSREKKESFPLTVTSAQKNPTAFYLCASSLTRIPRAGYTFGSGTRLTVV.

This rearrangement joins TRBV10-1 to TRBJ1-2; weak D call: TRBD1 (6 bases). The CDR3 has 13 amino acids. In germline, CDR1 is WNHNN, CDR2 SYGVQD (reference sequence). With 2 bases removed from V and 6 bases from J, the gap between germline ends came to 10 bases. The CDR3 sequence is CASSENRADGYTF. The CDR3 DNA sequence: TGCGCCAGCAGTGAGAACAGGGCCGATGGCTACACCTTC.

A word on this clone: One base separates it from a far larger clone, so it is likely a read error. The CDR3 bases are TGTGCCAGCAGCCCGGGACTAGCGGGGCGGAATGAGCAGTTCTTC. Its protein is CASSPGLAGRNEQFF. The rearrangement uses TRBV3-1 (or the pseudogene TRBV3-2) and TRBJ2-1, with 13 bases lining up with TRBD2. Losses at the gene ends were 4 bases for V and 7 bases for J; bases not matched to a gene: 4. The CDR3 length is 15 residues. Germline CDR1 reads LGHDT; CDR2 reads YNNKEL (reference sequence).

This chain links TRBV5-4 with TRBJ1-2; D unclear. V dropped 1 base and J dropped 7 bases, with 11 bases sitting between them. Looked up from germline, CDR1 is SGHNT and CDR2 is YYREEE (reference sequence). This CDR3 is 13 amino acids long. The CDR3: CASSLPGVGGYTF. The CDR3 DNA reads as TGTGCCAGCAGCTTGCCCGGGGTCGGTGGCTACACCTTC.

The chain combines TRBV15 with TRBJ1-4; D not certain. Per germline, CDR1 LNHNV and CDR2 YYDKDF (reference sequence). V gave up 0 bases and J gave up 5 bases, with 10 bases separating them. The CDR3 totals 15 residues. The CDR3 here is CATSREGAKNEKLFF. For the CDR3, the DNA is TGTGCCACCAGCAGAGAGGGAGCGAAAAATGAAAAACTGTTTTTT. The complete variable domain, with remaining parts taken from reference TRBV15 and TRBJ1-4, reads DAMVIQNPRYQVTQFGKPVTLSCSQTLNHNVMYWYQQKSSQAPKLLFHYYDKDFNNEADTPDNFQSRRPNTSFCFLDIRSPGLGDTAMYLCATSREGAKNEKLFFGSGTQLSVL.

The chain is built from TRBV4-1 and TRBJ2-5, with D maybe TRBD2 (6 bases). The CDR3 totals 15 residues. Per the germline V gene, CDR1 is MGHRA and CDR2 is YSYEKL. V was pared by 4 bases and J by 2 bases, with 14 bases between. CDR3 loop: CASSRFGGSQETQYF. CDR3 DNA: TGCGCCAGCAGCCGATTTGGAGGGAGTCAAGAGACCCAGTACTTC.

The CDR3: CASSPTPNRVRFNYGYTF. Written as DNA, the CDR3 is TGTGCCAGCAGTCCAACGCCTAACAGGGTTCGATTTAACTATGGCTACACCTTC. V is TRBV6-2 or TRBV6-3 and J is TRBJ1-2; possibly TRBD1 for D (6 bases). Trimming shortened V by 5 bases and J by 1 base, and 23 bases separated the two germline ends. Germline CDR1 and CDR2: MNHEY and SVGEGT. The CDR3 is made up of 18 amino acids.

The rearrangement links TRBV19 to TRBJ1-5; D is unclear. CDR3 length: 13 residues. The germline V and J ends were trimmed by 1 base and 6 bases, with 7 bases remaining between them. Germline lookup yields CDR1 LNHDA and CDR2 SQIVND (reference sequence). CDR3 residues: CASSIGGVQPQHF. The DNA for the CDR3 is TGTGCCAGTAGTATAGGCGGGGTTCAGCCCCAGCATTTT.

The chain couples TRBV5-4 to TRBJ2-7; weak D call: TRBD1 (5 bases). There are 16 residues in the CDR3. Germline V gives CDR1 SGHNT, CDR2 YYREEE (reference sequence). V was trimmed by 2 bases and J by 0 bases, leaving 15 bases between them. The CDR3, as DNA: TGTGCCAGCAGCTTAAGTAAGGGGCAGAGCTCCTACGAGCAGTACTTC. Translated: CASSLSKGQSSYEQYF.

The chain joins TRBV19 to TRBJ2-2; tentative D call: TRBD2 (6 bases). Germline V gene sequence: CDR1 LNHDA, CDR2 SQIVND (reference sequence). V lost 8 bases and J 3 bases, leaving 22 bases between the germline ends. The CDR3 has 17 amino acids. As DNA, the CDR3 is TGTGCCAGTGCTTCAGTAGGGAGGTCCGCAGACACCGGGGAGCTGTTTTTT. Amino acids: CASASVGRSADTGELFF.